This passage covers 28 T cell receptor beta chains from one sample sequenced in a study of post-analysis software for immune sequencing data. Whole-study results and caveats: Comparison of patients with controls showed roughly five TRBV segments more frequent in patients, TRBV5-6, TRBV5-1 and TRBV20-1 among them.

No antigen has been assigned to these receptors. Prepared TCR beta cDNA libraries contained unique molecular identifiers. TCRdb recomputed calls from the PCR reads with MiXCR, one row per CDR3 protein. The table has fewer than 900,000 distinct CDR3 sequences, more than 45% seen once. Input material: blood. Receptor source: a girl under 18 with multiple sclerosis.

J is TRBJ1-5 and V is TRBV28; tentative D call: TRBD1 (6 bases). Per germline, CDR1 MDHEN and CDR2 SYDVKM. This CDR3 is 15 amino acids long. V lost 0 bases and J lost 0, with 6 bases in between. The CDR3, as DNA: TGTGCCAGCAGTTTATGGGACAGTAGCAATCAGCCCCAGCATTTT. Translation gives CASSLWDSSNQPQHF.

For the CDR3, the DNA is TGTGCCAGCAGCGTAGTGGTCCCGGGATCGACCTATGGCTACACCTTC. Translated: CASSVVVPGSTYGYTF. The chain links TRBV9 to TRBJ1-2; D unresolved. The germline gives CDR1 SGDLS, CDR2 YYNGEE. The CDR3 consists of 16 residues. The ends were cut back, 0 bases at V and 4 bases at J, with 16 bases in the middle. Using reference TRBV9 and TRBJ1-2 for the parts outside the CDR3, the full variable domain is DSGVTQTPKHLITATGQRVTLRCSPRSGDLSVYWYQQSLDQGLQFLIQYYNGEERAKGNILERFSAQQFPDLHSELNLSSLELGDSALYFCASSVVVPGSTYGYTFGSGTRLTVV.

This clonotype showed up just a few times. V is TRBV29-1 and J is TRBJ2-5; no definite D call. Germline V gene data show CDR1 as SQVTM and CDR2 as ANQGSEA. V lost 3 bases and J lost 4, with 12 bases in between. CDR3 length: 13 residues. The DNA for the CDR3 is TGCAGCGTTGATGGCGGCGCGGCAGAGACCCAGTACTTC. This sequence encodes CSVDGGAAETQYF. The variable domain in full, completed from reference TRBV29-1 and TRBJ2-5, reads SAVISQKPSRDICQRGTSLTIQCQVDSQVTMMFWYRQQPGQSLTLIATANQGSEATYESGFVIDKFPISRPNLTFSTLTVSNMSPEDSSIYLCSVDGGAAETQYFGPGTRLLVL.

The chain employs TRBV6-6 and TRBJ1-2; D unclear. The CDR3 has 13 residues. The germline gives CDR1 MNHNY, CDR2 SVGAGI (reference sequence). Trimming left V 1 base short and J 3 bases short, with 6 bases between. The CDR3 region has the DNA TGTGCCAGCAGTTACTTGGGTGACTATGGCTACACCTTC. Amino acid sequence: CASSYLGDYGYTF.

The gene calls are TRBV27 and TRBJ2-7; 9 nucleotides line up with TRBD2. Trimming removed 2 bases from V and 3 bases from J; junction bases left unmatched: 5. Germline CDR1 reads MNHEY; CDR2 reads SMNVEV (reference sequence). The CDR3 sequence is 15 residues long. CDR3 sequence (DNA): TGTGCCAGCAGTTTAGCAGCGGGAGGCCTCTACGAGCAGTACTTC. It encodes CASSLAAGGLYEQYF.

The J gene is TRBJ2-7, the V gene TRBV20-1; a possible D gene is TRBD2 (6 bases). The DNA matches TRBJ2-5 better at its end, which makes the J call doubtful. The germline V gene encodes CDR1 DFQATT and CDR2 SNEGSKA (reference sequence). The CDR3 totals 14 residues. CDR3 sequence: CSARGQGGGETQYF. The DNA of the CDR3 is TGCAGTGCCCGAGGGCAGGGAGGAGGAGAGACCCAGTACTTC.

This clonotype showed up just a few times. The chain employs TRBV3-1 and TRBJ2-5, with D tentatively TRBD2 (5 bases). Germline V CDR1 and CDR2: LGHDT, YNNKEL (reference sequence). The V gene lost 4 bases and the J gene lost 5 bases, with 14 bases spanning the gap. The length of the CDR3 is 14 residues. This CDR3 reads CASSLRAGGETQYF. The CDR3 region has the DNA TGTGCCAGCAGCCTTCGGGCGGGCGGGGAGACCCAGTACTTC.

This clonotype was counted ten times or more. The chain links TRBV6-1 to TRBJ2-5; D may be TRBD2 (6 bases). Trimming cost V 5 bases and J 0 bases, with 19 bases left between them. Per germline, CDR1 MNHNS and CDR2 SASEGT. The CDR3 loop spans 17 amino acids. The CDR3 spells CASSTGPLATHQETQYF. The CDR3 DNA follows: TGTGCCAGCAGTACGGGTCCCCTAGCGACCCACCAAGAGACCCAGTACTTC.

This clonotype was found a few times. The chain is built from TRBV7-2 and TRBJ1-2; no clear D. The CDR3 is made up of 14 amino acids. V lost 1 base and J lost 5, with 11 bases in between. CDR1 is SGHTA and CDR2 is FQGNSA in the germline V gene. This CDR3 reads CASSLDGSYYGYTF. The CDR3 DNA sequence: TGTGCCAGCAGCTTAGATGGGTCCTATTATGGCTACACCTTC. The whole variable domain, filled in from reference TRBV7-2 and TRBJ1-2, reads GAGVSQSPSNKVTEKGKDVELRCDPISGHTALYWYRQSLGQGLEFLIYFQGNSAPDKSGLPSDRFSAERTGGSVSTLTIQRTQQEDSAVYLCASSLDGSYYGYTFGSGTRLTVV.

In this sample, this clonotype turned up a few times. The CDR3 loop is CASSFPGTRNEQFF. CDR3 in DNA: TGTGCCAGCAGCTTCCCGGGCACCAGGAATGAGCAGTTCTTC. The V gene is TRBV7-2, the J gene TRBJ2-1, with D unresolved. V shed 3 bases and J shed 7 bases, with 13 bases lying between them. The CDR3 has 14 amino acids. CDR1 is SGHTA, CDR2 FQGNSA, per germline. The complete variable domain, with remaining parts taken from reference TRBV7-2 and TRBJ2-1, reads GAGVSQSPSNKVTEKGKDVELRCDPISGHTALYWYRQSLGQGLEFLIYFQGNSAPDKSGLPSDRFSAERTGGSVSTLTIQRTQQEDSAVYLCASSFPGTRNEQFFGPGTRLTVL.

The V gene is TRBV7-6, the J gene TRBJ2-1; D assignment may be TRBD1 or TRBD2 (5 bases each). CDR1 and CDR2 (germline): SGHVS, FNYEAQ. Trimming removed 6 bases at V and 10 bases at J, with 19 bases between. The CDR3 sequence is 14 residues long. The CDR3 DNA is TGTGCCAGCAGAATCCCGGGACGGATCTACGAGCAGTTCTTC. Translated, it gives CASRIPGRIYEQFF.

The V gene is TRBV7-2, the J gene TRBJ2-3; D not certain. The CDR3 sequence is 14 residues long. The germline CDR1 and CDR2 sequences are SGHTA and FQGNSA. Trimming pared 5 bases from V and 3 bases from J, leaving 12 bases between. The CDR3 sequence: CASSALGRTDTQYF. In DNA form, the CDR3 reads TGTGCCAGCAGCGCCCTGGGAAGGACAGATACGCAGTATTTT.

V and J are TRBV15 and TRBJ1-3; D is perhaps TRBD1 (5 bases). Trimming cost V 4 bases and J 0 bases, with 13 bases left between them. The CDR3 has 16 residues. Looked up from germline, CDR1 is LNHNV and CDR2 is YYDKDF (reference sequence). In nucleotides, the CDR3 is TGTGCCACCAGCAAGGGACCGTCAAACTCTGGAAACACCATATATTTT. Encoded protein: CATSKGPSNSGNTIYF.

V is TRBV6-5 and J is TRBJ2-1; a weak D match, TRBD2 (7 bases). The CDR3 has 13 amino acids. V was trimmed by 0 bases and J by 10 bases, leaving 10 bases between them. CDR1 MNHEY and CDR2 SVGAGI come from the germline V gene. CDR3 amino acids: CASSYSKGGEQFF. In DNA, the CDR3 is TGTGCCAGCAGTTACTCCAAGGGGGGGGAGCAGTTCTTC.

The chain recombines TRBV12-3 or TRBV12-4 with TRBJ2-2; the D gene is possibly TRBD2 (5 bases). There are 13 residues in the CDR3. V lost 7 bases and J lost 5, with 11 bases in between. The chain's CDR3 is CASNSPGTGELFF. CDR3 sequence (DNA): TGTGCCAGCAATTCCCCGGGGACCGGGGAGCTGTTTTTT.

This rearrangement joins TRBV6-2 or TRBV6-3 to TRBJ2-7; tentatively, D is TRBD1 (6 bases). Trimming pared 0 bases from V and 0 bases from J, leaving 9 bases between. This CDR3 contains 15 residues. CDR1 is MNHEY, CDR2 SVGEGT, per germline. The CDR3 DNA reads TGTGCCAGCAGTTACTCAAAGGACAGCTCCTACGAGCAGTACTTC. Translated: CASSYSKDSSYEQYF.

Only a few counts were recorded for this clonotype. The chain recombines TRBV7-3 with TRBJ2-3, with 8 bases lining up with TRBD2. Germline loops: CDR1 SGHTA, CDR2 FQGTGA. V shed 4 bases, J shed 3 bases, and the junction held 9 bases outside the gene matches. The CDR3 sequence is 16 residues long. The CDR3 loop reads CASSWRGAGSTDTQYF. CDR3 sequence (DNA): TGTGCCAGCAGCTGGCGGGGGGCAGGGAGTACAGATACGCAGTATTTT.

The chain combines TRBV5-8 with TRBJ1-3; perhaps TRBD1 as D (6 bases). CDR1 is SGHTS and CDR2 is YDEGEE in the germline V gene. The CDR3 has 15 residues. V was shortened by 4 bases and J by 8 bases, with 19 bases between the two germline ends. The CDR3 loop is CASSPGAQPGDTIYF. DNA of the CDR3: TGTGCCAGCAGCCCGGGGGCTCAGCCAGGGGACACCATATATTTT.

The chain recombines TRBV27 with TRBJ2-3; the D call may be TRBD1 or TRBD2 (5 bases each). The CDR3 length is 16 residues. Germline assignment: CDR1 MNHEY and CDR2 SMNVEV (reference sequence). The V and J ends lost 6 bases and 2 bases respectively, with 18 bases between them. Written as DNA, the CDR3 is TGTGCCAGCAGGAAGCCGACGGGGCGGGCCACAGATACGCAGTATTTT. This translates into CASRKPTGRATDTQYF.

This clonotype was found a few times. The chain combines TRBV11-2 with TRBJ2-4; 7 bases match TRBD1. The CDR3 is 15 residues long. From germline, CDR1 is SGHAT and CDR2 FQNNGV. V shed 6 bases and J 1 base; nucleotides not matched to a gene: 6. Here the CDR3 reads CASRSIQGAKNIQYF. Written as DNA, the CDR3 is TGTGCCAGCAGGTCGATACAGGGGGCCAAAAACATTCAGTACTTC.

This chain uses TRBV6-6 with TRBJ2-1; tentatively, D is TRBD1 or TRBD2 (6 bases each). The germline gives CDR1 MNHNY, CDR2 SVGAGI (reference sequence). The CDR3 has 14 residues. V lost 7 bases, J lost 5 bases, and 15 bases lay in between. The CDR3 nucleotides are TGTGCCAGCAAAAGGGGGGCGGAAAACAATGAGCAGTTCTTC. Its protein is CASKRGAENNEQFF.

This clonotype was seen only once. The V call is TRBV29-1, the J call TRBJ1-2, with TRBD1 identical over 7 bases. Germline V gene lookup returns CDR1 SQVTM and CDR2 ANQGSEA. CDR3 length equals 13 residues. J gave up 6 bases and V 5 bases, and 9 bases lay outside the gene matches. In nucleotides, the CDR3 is TGCAGCGTTTCTACACCGGGACAGCATGGCTACACCTTC. Translated: CSVSTPGQHGYTF.

V gene TRBV6-5 combines with J gene TRBJ2-3; 16 bases are shared with TRBD2. V lost 4 bases, J lost 1 base, and 8 bases stayed unmatched. The CDR3 consists of 19 residues. In germline, CDR1 is MNHEY, CDR2 SVGAGI. The CDR3 region has the DNA TGTGCCAGCAGTTCGGGACTAGCGGGAGGGCCGGGAGGCACAGATACGCAGTATTTT. As protein: CASSSGLAGGPGGTDTQYF.

This clonotype was observed a few times. For the CDR3, the DNA is TGCAGTGCTAGAGAGGTTGGGCTAGCGGGACCTTACCAAGAGACCCAGTACTTC. This codes for CSAREVGLAGPYQETQYF. The chain employs TRBV20-1 and TRBJ2-5; 9 bases align to TRBD2. This CDR3 region has 18 residues. CDR1 and CDR2 from the germline V gene are DFQATT and SNEGSKA (reference sequence). The V and J ends lost 0 bases and 0 bases, in that order; junction bases with no gene match: 11.

This clonotype was recorded a few times. The gene calls are TRBV20-1 and TRBJ1-2; D call uncertain. Deletions cut 4 bases from V and 8 bases from J, with 8 bases between. CDR1 is DFQATT, CDR2 SNEGSKA, per germline (reference sequence). The CDR3 sequence is 10 residues long. DNA for the CDR3: TGCAGTGCTAACCCCGGCGGCTACACCTTC. It encodes CSANPGGYTF.

In its sample, this clonotype was seen once. The chain employs TRBV20-1 and TRBJ2-3; 10 bases map to TRBD2. Unmatched junction bases numbered 9, after V lost 0 bases and J lost 6 bases. The CDR3 is 16 residues long. The germline CDR1 and CDR2 sequences are DFQATT and SNEGSKA (reference sequence). The CDR3: CSARDRRLAGADTQYF. In DNA form, the CDR3 reads TGCAGTGCTAGAGATCGGAGACTAGCGGGCGCGGATACGCAGTATTTT.

V gene TRBV6-5 combines with J gene TRBJ2-5, with TRBD2 as a possible D gene (6 bases). Trimming took 6 bases from V and 5 from J, leaving 10 bases between them. CDR3 size: 12 residues. Germline V gives CDR1 MNHEY, CDR2 SVGAGI. The CDR3 nucleotides are TGTGCCAGCAGCCGGGACTCTGAGACCCAGTACTTC. Translated, it gives CASSRDSETQYF.

The rearrangement joins TRBV7-2 to TRBJ2-1; 9 positions agree with TRBD2. J gave up 15 bases and V 2 bases, and 11 bases lay outside the gene matches. The CDR3 is made up of 14 amino acids. Germline CDR1 reads SGHTA; CDR2 reads FQGNSA. The CDR3 here is CASSLSVGRAGGFF. The CDR3 nucleotides are TGTGCCAGCAGCTTAAGTGTCGGGCGAGCGGGAGGGTTCTTC. Full variable domain (outside the CDR3, taken from reference TRBV7-2 and TRBJ2-1): GAGVSQSPSNKVTEKGKDVELRCDPISGHTALYWYRQSLGQGLEFLIYFQGNSAPDKSGLPSDRFSAERTGGSVSTLTIQRTQQEDSAVYLCASSLSVGRAGGFFGPGTRLTVL.